This entry lists 9 T cell receptor beta chains sequenced from one sample in a study of control samples from healthy donors and cancer patients. Method: immunoSEQ multiplex PCR; TCRdb's copy keeps in-frame clones and lacks some. Of 46,000 or so clones detected, 85% to 95% appear once; the ten largest clones hold under 0.95%. Sequencing used PBMCs. The receptors here all came from a man aged 25 to 40 with colorectal cancer.

The rearrangement links TRBV6-5 to TRBJ2-3; no reliable D call. The germline V and J ends were trimmed by 7 bases and 2 bases, with 13 bases remaining between them. The CDR3 runs to 14 residues. Looked up from germline, CDR1 is MNHEY and CDR2 is SVGAGI. The CDR3 region has the DNA TGTGCCAGCACCTCAGGACGGCACACAGATACGCAGTATTTT. Its translation: CASTSGRHTDTQYF.

This clone was seen a few times. The rearrangement joins TRBV20-1 to TRBJ1-2, with TRBD1 as a possible D gene (5 bases). The CDR3 spans 15 residues. Looked up from germline, CDR1 is DFQATT and CDR2 is SNEGSKA (reference sequence). V was clipped by 3 bases and J by 3 bases, with 17 bases between them. CDR3 nucleotide sequence: TGCAGTGCTAGTAATGGCCGGGGCAGGGACTATGGCTACACCTTC. Translating it yields CSASNGRGRDYGYTF.

The CDR3 loop is CASSKRGDRYGYTF. CDR3 DNA: TGTGCCAGCAGCAAACGGGGGGACAGATATGGCTACACCTTC. The chain combines TRBV21-1 with TRBJ1-2. TRBV21-1 is an annotated pseudogene. The CDR3 covers 14 residues.

The rearrangement joins TRBV2 to TRBJ1-4; 8 bases agree with TRBD1. Per germline, CDR1 SNHLY and CDR2 FYNNEI. V was clipped by 5 bases and J by 7 bases; unmatched bases: 6. CDR3 size: 14 residues. CDR3 coding DNA: TGTGCCAGCAGTCGGACAGGGTGGGTTGAAAAACTGTTTTTT. It codes for CASSRTGWVEKLFF.

The chain joins TRBV15 to TRBJ2-5, with 14 nucleotides matching TRBD2. CDR3 length equals 17 residues. V gave up 1 base and J gave up 2 bases; unmatched junction bases: 3. Germline V gives CDR1 LNHNV, CDR2 YYDKDF (reference sequence). CDR3 loop: CATSRARLAGGQETQYF. In DNA form, the CDR3 reads TGTGCCACCAGCAGAGCAAGACTAGCGGGGGGGCAAGAGACCCAGTACTTC.

V gene TRBV14 combines with J gene TRBJ2-7; 10 bases fit TRBD2. The germline gives CDR1 SGHDN, CDR2 FVKESK. Losses at the gene ends were 0 bases for V and 2 bases for J; bases not matched to a gene: 16. This CDR3 contains 20 residues. The CDR3 protein is CASSQERIQVLSGGPYEQYF. For the CDR3, the DNA is TGTGCCAGCAGCCAAGAAAGGATACAGGTGCTTAGCGGGGGGCCCTACGAGCAGTACTTC.

This CDR3 is CASSFGGDNEKLFF. The CDR3 nucleotides are TGCGCCAGCAGCTTTGGGGGGGATAATGAAAAACTGTTTTTT. The chain recombines TRBV5-1 with TRBJ1-4; D might be TRBD1 (5 bases). Trimming left V 2 bases short and J 4 bases short, with 9 bases between. CDR1 and CDR2 (germline): SGHRS, YFSETQ. The length of the CDR3 is 14 residues.

The chain couples TRBV20-1 to TRBJ2-5; no firm D call. Between the trimmed V and J ends, which lost 3 bases and 2 bases, there was a span of 1 base. This CDR3 region has 10 residues. CDR1 and CDR2 from the germline V gene are DFQATT and SNEGSKA (reference sequence). The CDR3 here is CSARQETQYF. In DNA form, the CDR3 reads TGCAGTGCTAGGCAAGAGACCCAGTACTTC.

The chain has TRBV6-5 and TRBJ2-1; possibly TRBD1 for D (6 bases). The CDR3 totals 12 residues. Trimming stripped 7 bases from V and 7 bases from J, with 11 bases between. Germline CDR1 is MNHEY and CDR2 is SVGAGI. CDR3 in DNA: TGTGCCAGCATGTACAGGGAGAATGAGCAGTTCTTC. This sequence encodes CASMYRENEQFF.